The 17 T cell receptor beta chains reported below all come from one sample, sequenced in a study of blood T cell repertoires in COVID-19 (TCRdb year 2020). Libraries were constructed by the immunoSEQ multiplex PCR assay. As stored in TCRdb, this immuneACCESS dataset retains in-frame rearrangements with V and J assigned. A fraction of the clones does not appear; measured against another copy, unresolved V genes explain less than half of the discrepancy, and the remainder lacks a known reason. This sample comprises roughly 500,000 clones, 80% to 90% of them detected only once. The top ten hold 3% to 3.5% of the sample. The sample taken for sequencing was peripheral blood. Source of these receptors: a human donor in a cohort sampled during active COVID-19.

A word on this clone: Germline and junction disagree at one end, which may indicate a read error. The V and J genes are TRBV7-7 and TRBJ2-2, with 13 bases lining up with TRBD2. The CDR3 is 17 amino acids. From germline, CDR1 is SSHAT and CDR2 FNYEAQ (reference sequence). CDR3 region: CASSPWTSGSHTGELFF. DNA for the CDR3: TGTGCTAGCAGCCCCTGGACTAGCGGGAGCCACACCGGGGAGCTGTTTTTT.

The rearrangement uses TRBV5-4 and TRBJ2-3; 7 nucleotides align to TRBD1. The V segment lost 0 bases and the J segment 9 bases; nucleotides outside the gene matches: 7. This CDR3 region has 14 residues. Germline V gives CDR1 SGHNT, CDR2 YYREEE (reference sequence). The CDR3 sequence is CASSLGGQRDTQYF. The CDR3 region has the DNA TGTGCCAGCAGCTTGGGGGGACAGCGAGACACGCAGTATTTT.

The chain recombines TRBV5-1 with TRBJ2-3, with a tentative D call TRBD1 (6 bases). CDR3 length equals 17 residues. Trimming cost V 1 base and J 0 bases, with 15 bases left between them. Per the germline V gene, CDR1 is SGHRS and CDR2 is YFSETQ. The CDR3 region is CASSLKSTGLSTDTQYF. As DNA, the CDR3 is TGCGCCAGCAGCTTGAAGTCGACAGGACTTAGCACAGATACGCAGTATTTT.

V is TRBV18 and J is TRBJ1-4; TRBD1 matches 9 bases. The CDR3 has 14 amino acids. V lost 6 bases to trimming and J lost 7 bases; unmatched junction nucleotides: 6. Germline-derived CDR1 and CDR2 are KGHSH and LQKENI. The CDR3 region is CASSRDRASEKLFF. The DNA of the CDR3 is TGTGCCAGCTCCAGGGACAGGGCAAGTGAAAAACTGTTTTTT. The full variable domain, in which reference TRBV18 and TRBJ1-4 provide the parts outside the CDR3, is NAGVMQNPRHLVRRRGQEARLRCSPMKGHSHVYWYRQLPEEGLKFMVYLQKENIIDESGMPKERFSAEFPKEGPSILRIQQVVRGDSAAYFCASSRDRASEKLFFGSGTQLSVL.

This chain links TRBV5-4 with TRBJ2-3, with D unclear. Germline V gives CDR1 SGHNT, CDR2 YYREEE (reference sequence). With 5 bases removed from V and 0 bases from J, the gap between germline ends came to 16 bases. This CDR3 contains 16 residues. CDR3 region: CASSRTSDASTDTQYF. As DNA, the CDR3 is TGTGCCAGCAGTCGAACGAGTGATGCTAGCACAGATACGCAGTATTTT.

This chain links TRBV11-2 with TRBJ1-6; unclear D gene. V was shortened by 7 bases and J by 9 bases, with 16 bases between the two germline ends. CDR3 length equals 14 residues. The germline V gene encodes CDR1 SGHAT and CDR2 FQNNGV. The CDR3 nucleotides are TGTGCCAGCACCGAAGCTAGCATTATTTCACCCCTCCACTTT. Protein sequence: CASTEASIISPLHF. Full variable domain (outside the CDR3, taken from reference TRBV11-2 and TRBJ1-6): EAGVAQSPRYKIIEKRQSVAFWCNPISGHATLYWYQQILGQGPKLLIQFQNNGVVDDSQLPKDRFSAERLKGVDSTLKIQPAKLEDSAVYLCASTEASIISPLHFGNGTRLTVT.

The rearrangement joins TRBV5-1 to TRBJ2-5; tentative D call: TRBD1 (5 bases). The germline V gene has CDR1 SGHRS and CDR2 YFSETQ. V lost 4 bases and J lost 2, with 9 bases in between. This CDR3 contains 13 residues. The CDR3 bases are TGCGCCAGCAGCATCGACAGTCAAGAGACCCAGTACTTC. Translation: CASSIDSQETQYF.

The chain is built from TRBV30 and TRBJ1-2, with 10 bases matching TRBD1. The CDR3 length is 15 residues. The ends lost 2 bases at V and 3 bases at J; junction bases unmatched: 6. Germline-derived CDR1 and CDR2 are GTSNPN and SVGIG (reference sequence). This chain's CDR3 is CAWSPRTGGYYGYTF. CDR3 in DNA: TGTGCCTGGAGTCCCCGGACAGGGGGGTACTATGGCTACACCTTC.

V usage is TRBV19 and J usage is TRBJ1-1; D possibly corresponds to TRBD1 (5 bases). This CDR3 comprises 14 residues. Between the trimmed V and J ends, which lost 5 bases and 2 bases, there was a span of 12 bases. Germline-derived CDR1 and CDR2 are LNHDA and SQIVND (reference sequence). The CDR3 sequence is CASSRTWGNTEAFF. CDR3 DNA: TGTGCCAGTAGTCGGACATGGGGCAACACTGAAGCTTTCTTT.

CDR3 amino acids: CASSSRGQGAREQYF. DNA for the CDR3: TGTGCCAGCAGCTCAAGGGGACAGGGGGCGCGTGAGCAGTACTTC. The rearrangement joins TRBV7-2 to TRBJ2-7; 12 bases are shared with TRBD1. V dropped 4 bases and J dropped 7; count of bases not matched to a gene: 8. Germline-derived CDR1 and CDR2 are SGHTA and FQGNSA. The CDR3 runs to 15 residues.

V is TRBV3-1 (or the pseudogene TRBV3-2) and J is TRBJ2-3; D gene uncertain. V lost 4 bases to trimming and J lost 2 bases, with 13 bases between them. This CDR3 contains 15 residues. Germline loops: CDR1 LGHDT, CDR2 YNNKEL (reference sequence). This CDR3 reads CASSRASILTDTQYF. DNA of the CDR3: TGTGCCAGCAGCCGGGCATCGATTCTCACAGATACGCAGTATTTT.

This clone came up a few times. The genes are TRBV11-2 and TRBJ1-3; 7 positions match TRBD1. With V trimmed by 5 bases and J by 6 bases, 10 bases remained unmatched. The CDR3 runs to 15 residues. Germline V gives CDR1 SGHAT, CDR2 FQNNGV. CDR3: CASSAQLQGQNTIYF. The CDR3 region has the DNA TGTGCCAGCAGCGCACAATTACAGGGGCAAAACACCATATATTTT.

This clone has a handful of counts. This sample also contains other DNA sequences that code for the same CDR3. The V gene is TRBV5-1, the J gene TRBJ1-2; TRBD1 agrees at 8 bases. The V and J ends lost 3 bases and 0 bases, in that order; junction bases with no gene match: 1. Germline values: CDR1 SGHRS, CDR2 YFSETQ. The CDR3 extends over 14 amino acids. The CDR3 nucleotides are TGCGCCAGCAGCTCACAGGGGGCTAACTATGGCTACACCTTC. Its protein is CASSSQGANYGYTF.

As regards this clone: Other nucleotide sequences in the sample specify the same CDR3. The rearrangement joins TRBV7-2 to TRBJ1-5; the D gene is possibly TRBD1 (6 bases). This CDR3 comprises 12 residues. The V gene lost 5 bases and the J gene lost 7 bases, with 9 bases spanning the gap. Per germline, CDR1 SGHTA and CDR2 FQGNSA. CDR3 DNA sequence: TGTGCCAGCAGCGGGGGCGGACAGCCCCAGCATTTT. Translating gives CASSGGGQPQHF.

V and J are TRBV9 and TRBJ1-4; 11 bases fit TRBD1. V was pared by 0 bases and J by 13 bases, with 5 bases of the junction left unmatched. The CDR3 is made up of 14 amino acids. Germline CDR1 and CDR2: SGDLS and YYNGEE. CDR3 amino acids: CASSVVGQGARLFF. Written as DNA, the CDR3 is TGTGCCAGCAGCGTAGTAGGACAGGGGGCGCGACTGTTTTTT.

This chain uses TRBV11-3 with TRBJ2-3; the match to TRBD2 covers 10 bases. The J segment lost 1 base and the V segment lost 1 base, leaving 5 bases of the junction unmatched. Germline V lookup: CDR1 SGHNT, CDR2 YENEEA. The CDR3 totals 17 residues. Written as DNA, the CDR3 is TGTGCCAGCAGCTTAGGACTAGCGGGCTCCGGCACAGATACGCAGTATTTT. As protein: CASSLGLAGSGTDTQYF.

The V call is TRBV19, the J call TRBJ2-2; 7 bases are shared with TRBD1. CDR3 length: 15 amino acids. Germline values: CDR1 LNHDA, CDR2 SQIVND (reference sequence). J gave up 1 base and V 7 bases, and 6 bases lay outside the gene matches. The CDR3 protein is CASTQRQGNTGELFF. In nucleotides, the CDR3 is TGTGCCAGTACCCAGAGACAGGGGAACACCGGGGAGCTGTTTTTT.